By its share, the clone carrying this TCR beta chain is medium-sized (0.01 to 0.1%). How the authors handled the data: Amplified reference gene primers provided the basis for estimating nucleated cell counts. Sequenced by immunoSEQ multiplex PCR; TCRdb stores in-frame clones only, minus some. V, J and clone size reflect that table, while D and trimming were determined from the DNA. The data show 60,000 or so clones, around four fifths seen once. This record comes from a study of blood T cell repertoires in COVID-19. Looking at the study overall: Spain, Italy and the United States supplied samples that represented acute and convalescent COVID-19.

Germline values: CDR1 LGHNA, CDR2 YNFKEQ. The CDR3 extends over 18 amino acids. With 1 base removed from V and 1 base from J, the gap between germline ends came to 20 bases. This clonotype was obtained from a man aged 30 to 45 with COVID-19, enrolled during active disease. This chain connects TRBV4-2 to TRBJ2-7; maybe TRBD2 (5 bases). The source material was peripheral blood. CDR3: CASSQARGGGPMSYEQYF. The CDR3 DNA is TGTGCCAGCAGCCAAGCCCGAGGCGGCGGGCCCATGTCCTACGAGCAGTACTTC.